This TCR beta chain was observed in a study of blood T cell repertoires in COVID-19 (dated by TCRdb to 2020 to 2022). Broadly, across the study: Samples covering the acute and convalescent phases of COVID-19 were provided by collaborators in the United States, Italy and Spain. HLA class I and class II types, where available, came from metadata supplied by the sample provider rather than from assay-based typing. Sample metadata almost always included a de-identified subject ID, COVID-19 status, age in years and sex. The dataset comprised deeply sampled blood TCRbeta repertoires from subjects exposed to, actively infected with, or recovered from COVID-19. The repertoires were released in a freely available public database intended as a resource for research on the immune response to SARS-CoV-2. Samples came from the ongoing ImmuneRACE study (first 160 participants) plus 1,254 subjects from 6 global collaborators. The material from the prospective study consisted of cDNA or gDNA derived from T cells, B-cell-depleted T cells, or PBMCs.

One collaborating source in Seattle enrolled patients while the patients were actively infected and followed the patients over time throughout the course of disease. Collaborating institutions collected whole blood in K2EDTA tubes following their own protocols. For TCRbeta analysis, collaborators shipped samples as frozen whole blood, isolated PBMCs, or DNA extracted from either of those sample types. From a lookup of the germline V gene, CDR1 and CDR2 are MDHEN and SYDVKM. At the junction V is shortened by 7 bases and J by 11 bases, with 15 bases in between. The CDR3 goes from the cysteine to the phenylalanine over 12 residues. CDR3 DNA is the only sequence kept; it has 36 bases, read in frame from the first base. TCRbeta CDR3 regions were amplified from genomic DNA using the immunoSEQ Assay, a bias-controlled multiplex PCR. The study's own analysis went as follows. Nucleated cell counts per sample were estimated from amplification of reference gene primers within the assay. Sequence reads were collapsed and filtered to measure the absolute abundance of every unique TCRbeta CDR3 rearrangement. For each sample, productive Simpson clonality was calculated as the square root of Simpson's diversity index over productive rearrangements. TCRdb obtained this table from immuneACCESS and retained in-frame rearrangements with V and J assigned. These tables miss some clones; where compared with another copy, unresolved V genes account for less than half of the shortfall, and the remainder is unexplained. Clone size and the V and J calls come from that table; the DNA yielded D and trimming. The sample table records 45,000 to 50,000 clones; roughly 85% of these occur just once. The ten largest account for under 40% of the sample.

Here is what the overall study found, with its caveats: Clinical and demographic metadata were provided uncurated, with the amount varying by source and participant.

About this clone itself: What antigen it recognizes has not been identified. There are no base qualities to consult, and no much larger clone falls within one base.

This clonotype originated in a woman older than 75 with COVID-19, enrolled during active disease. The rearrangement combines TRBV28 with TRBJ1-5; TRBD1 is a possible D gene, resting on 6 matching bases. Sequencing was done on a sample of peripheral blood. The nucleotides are TGTGCCAGCAATGAGAGGGGGATGGCCCAGCATTTT. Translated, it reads CASNERGMAQHF.